The entry below gives a single TCR beta chain sequence along with its context. Its antigen is not known. The record originates from a study of siplizumab effects on memory and regulatory T cells. Study-wide findings and caveats: A significant reduction in alloreactive sequences traceable to unstimulated CD4+ memory cells was produced by siplizumab. A minor share of alloreactive clones matched unstimulated subsets.

V lost 8 bases to trimming and J lost 0 bases, with 5 bases between them. Germline V gene lookup returns CDR1 LNHDA and CDR2 SQIVND (reference sequence). This CDR3 has 13 residues. Sequenced by immunoSEQ multiplex PCR; TCRdb stores in-frame clones only, minus some. Of about 100,000 clones in the sample, about 95% are singletons; the top ten hold around 1.4%. Material for sequencing was non-Treg CD4+ T cells sorted from blood. The clonotype originates from a human donor in good health. The chain has TRBV19 and TRBJ2-6; D uncertain. CDR3: CASQISGANVLTF. The CDR3 coding sequence is TGTGCCAGTCAGATCTCTGGGGCCAACGTCCTGACTTTC.